This entry lists 21 T cell receptor beta chains sequenced from one sample in a study of shared clonotypes between healthy human individuals. Naive CD8 populations comprised CD45RO-negative cells positively selected for CCR7, excluding terminally differentiated effector memory CD45RA+ cells. Sequencing used immunoSEQ multiplex PCR; TCRdb keeps in-frame clones, though not all of them. The sample comprises a few hundred thousand clones, around 95% of which are singletons, and 0.085% to 0.11% rests with the top ten. The specimen was naive CD8+ T cells sorted from blood. The receptors come from a woman in her thirties in good health.

The genes are TRBV9 and TRBJ1-5; D gene ambiguous. The germline V gene has CDR1 SGDLS and CDR2 YYNGEE. The CDR3 extends over 17 amino acids. Trimming removed 0 bases at V and 2 bases at J, with 15 bases between. DNA of the CDR3: TGTGCCAGCAGCGTAGAAACCGGAGGTTTTGGCAATCAGCCCCAGCATTTT. Its translation is CASSVETGGFGNQPQHF.

The chain is built from TRBV11-3 and TRBJ2-3, with a weak D call TRBD2 (6 bases). Trimming shortened V by 5 bases and J by 4 bases, and 7 bases separated the two germline ends. The germline gives CDR1 SGHNT, CDR2 YENEEA. CDR3 length equals 12 residues. CDR3 sequence reads: CASSGGSDTQYF. DNA of the CDR3: TGTGCCAGCAGCGGGGGGTCAGATACGCAGTATTTT.

The V and J genes are TRBV5-6 and TRBJ1-5; the D is unclear. This CDR3 has 12 residues. Germline CDR1 SGHDT, CDR2 YYEEEE. V lost 1 base and J lost 3, with 2 bases in between. Here the CDR3 DNA reads TGTGCCAGCAGCTTGAACAATCAGCCCCAGCATTTT. As protein: CASSLNNQPQHF.

The gene calls are TRBV15 and TRBJ2-1, with D tentatively TRBD2 (6 bases). This CDR3 spans 16 amino acids. Germline CDR1 reads LNHNV; CDR2 reads YYDKDF (reference sequence). Trimming removed 6 bases from V and 0 bases from J, with 15 bases in between. The CDR3 nucleotides read TGTGCCACCAGGAATGGGACTCCGAGCTCCTACAATGAGCAGTTCTTC. It codes for CATRNGTPSSYNEQFF.

This chain links TRBV21-1 with TRBJ2-1; the table gives TRBD2 as D, unverified against the DNA. TRBV21-1 is assigned pseudogene status. The CDR3 totals 18 residues. The CDR3, as DNA: TGTGCCAGCAGCAAACTTTGGGTGGAGCGGGAAGCATCCAATGAGCAGTTCTTC. This translates into CASSKLWVEREASNEQFF.

This chain connects TRBV6-5 to TRBJ1-2, with 7 bases matching TRBD1. CDR3 size: 15 residues. In germline, CDR1 is MNHEY, CDR2 SVGAGI. V was pared by 2 bases and J by 4 bases, with 7 bases of the junction left unmatched. The CDR3 protein is CASSYVRQGGYGYTF. The CDR3 nucleotides read TGTGCCAGCAGTTACGTAAGACAGGGTGGCTATGGCTACACCTTC.

The V and J genes are TRBV2 and TRBJ1-5; maybe TRBD1 (5 bases). The CDR3 is 16 residues long. V was clipped by 2 bases and J by 1 base, with 12 bases between them. CDR1 is SNHLY and CDR2 is FYNNEI in the germline V gene. CDR3 DNA: TGTGCCAGCAGTGAACTTAAGGGGCTGAGCAATCAGCCCCAGCATTTT. This gives the protein CASSELKGLSNQPQHF.

V gene TRBV14 combines with J gene TRBJ2-5; 10 nucleotides match TRBD2. The J call is doubtful: the DNA matches TRBJ2-7 better. This CDR3 spans 13 amino acids. Germline lookup yields CDR1 SGHDN and CDR2 FVKESK. Here the CDR3 DNA reads TGTGCCAGCAGCCAACTAGCGGGAGTCGAGCAGTACTTC. It encodes CASSQLAGVEQYF.

The rearrangement uses TRBV7-9 and TRBJ2-1, with D unresolved. V was pared by 11 bases and J by 2 bases, with 16 bases between. The V gene's germline CDR1 is SEHNR and CDR2 FQNEAQ (reference sequence). This CDR3 spans 14 amino acids. The CDR3 DNA follows: TGTGCCGGCGTCTTGGTGATGGCCTACAATGAGCAGTTCTTC. This sequence encodes CAGVLVMAYNEQFF. Full variable domain (remainder filled in from reference TRBV7-9 and TRBJ2-1): DTGVSQNPRHKITKRGQNVTFRCDPISEHNRLYWYRQTLGQGPEFLTYFQNEAQLEKSRLLSDRFSAERPKGSFSTLEIQRTEQGDSAMYLCAGVLVMAYNEQFFGPGTRLTVL.

V gene TRBV19 combines with J gene TRBJ2-2; D possibly uses TRBD1 or TRBD2 (5 bases each). Germline lookup yields CDR1 LNHDA and CDR2 SQIVND (reference sequence). V lost 11 bases and J 3 bases, leaving 10 bases between the germline ends. This CDR3 comprises 12 residues. In DNA form, the CDR3 reads TGTGCCGGGGGTTATGACACCGGGGAGCTGTTTTTT. The encoded protein is CAGGYDTGELFF.

This chain joins TRBV29-1 and TRBJ1-2, with 12 bases aligning to TRBD1. The CDR3 spans 15 residues. CDR1 and CDR2 (germline): SQVTM, ANQGSEA. After removal of 5 bases from V and 6 bases from J, the junction contained 10 bases not matched to a gene. The CDR3 bases are TGCAGCGTTCAGGGACAGGGGGCCCTACTGAATGGCTACACCTTC. Encoded protein: CSVQGQGALLNGYTF.

This chain connects TRBV21-1 to TRBJ2-3; the D segment call TRBD2 is taken from the table without a DNA check. TRBV21-1 is flagged as a pseudogene. The CDR3 has 18 residues. The DNA for the CDR3 is TGTGCCAGCAGCAAAGGAAACGATAGCGGAACTAGCACAGATACGCAGTATTTT. This translates into CASSKGNDSGTSTDTQYF.

This clone was seen just once. This sample includes further DNA sequences coding for the same CDR3. CDR3 in amino acids: CASSLGTSGTGELFF. The CDR3, as DNA: TGTGCCAGCAGTCTCGGGACGAGTGGGACCGGGGAGCTGTTTTTT. The chain couples TRBV27 to TRBJ2-2, with D tentatively TRBD1 or TRBD2 (5 bases each). The germline V gene encodes CDR1 MNHEY and CDR2 SMNVEV (reference sequence). V dropped 5 bases and J dropped 5 bases, with 15 bases sitting between them. The CDR3 consists of 15 residues.

The chain couples TRBV10-3 to TRBJ1-1, with 10 bases aligning to TRBD1. The CDR3 has 15 amino acids. Trimming cost V 6 bases and J 2 bases; bases outside gene matches: 6. CDR1 and CDR2 from the germline V gene are ENHRY and SYGVKD. In DNA form, the CDR3 reads TGTGCCATCAGAGGACAGGGGGACTTAAACACTGAAGCTTTCTTT. It codes for CAIRGQGDLNTEAFF.

V usage is TRBV30 and J usage is TRBJ2-1, with D possibly being TRBD1 or TRBD2 (5 bases each). Germline CDR1 GTSNPN, CDR2 SVGIG (reference sequence). The CDR3 runs to 11 residues. V lost 4 bases and J 8 bases, leaving 9 bases between the germline ends. The CDR3 DNA reads TGTGCCTGGACAGAGGGGTATGAGCAGTTCTTC. Protein: CAWTEGYEQFF.

The sample holds one count of this clone. The chain links TRBV5-6 to TRBJ2-1; D unresolved. The CDR3 loop spans 14 amino acids. The germline CDR1 and CDR2 sequences are SGHDT and YYEEEE. Trimming cost V 5 bases and J 5 bases, with 14 bases left between them. The CDR3 coding sequence is TGTGCCAGCAGGACCGCCCGACTCAACAATGAGCAGTTCTTC. The encoded protein is CASRTARLNNEQFF.

V is TRBV2 and J is TRBJ2-1, with 7 bases identical to TRBD2. This CDR3 has 12 residues. Per the germline V gene, CDR1 is SNHLY and CDR2 is FYNNEI. V lost 8 bases to trimming and J lost 8 bases; unmatched junction nucleotides: 6. The CDR3 is CASQTSIDEQFF. The DNA of the CDR3 is TGTGCCAGCCAGACTAGCATCGATGAGCAGTTCTTC.

The rearrangement joins TRBV12-5 to TRBJ1-3; no firm D call. The germline V and J ends were trimmed by 7 bases and 11 bases, with 18 bases remaining between them. This CDR3 comprises 13 residues. Per germline, CDR1 LGHNT and CDR2 FRNRAP. CDR3 sequence reads: CASALRLFRPIYF. CDR3 DNA sequence: TGTGCTAGTGCCCTCCGGCTTTTTCGACCCATATATTTT.

This rearrangement joins TRBV27 to TRBJ1-1; 9 bases are a match to TRBD1. Germline V gene lookup returns CDR1 MNHEY and CDR2 SMNVEV (reference sequence). V shed 5 bases, J shed 6 bases, and the junction held 13 bases outside the gene matches. The CDR3 has 16 residues. CDR3 DNA: TGTGCCAGCAGTCCCCCACAGGGGGCAGGTTTGGCTGAAGCTTTCTTT. Protein product: CASSPPQGAGLAEAFF.

This chain connects TRBV6-5 to TRBJ1-5; 8 bases agree with TRBD1. J gave up 2 bases and V 6 bases, and 6 bases lay outside the gene matches. The CDR3 has 15 amino acids. CDR1 and CDR2 (germline): MNHEY, SVGAGI. The DNA for the CDR3 is TGTGCCAGCAGACTGGACAGGGTTGGCAATCAGCCCCAGCATTTT. Translated, it gives CASRLDRVGNQPQHF.

The chain combines TRBV6-1 with TRBJ2-1, with a possible D match to TRBD1 (5 bases). Looked up from germline, CDR1 is MNHNS and CDR2 is SASEGT. This CDR3 spans 14 amino acids. The V and J ends lost 6 bases and 4 bases respectively, with 13 bases between them. DNA of the CDR3: TGTGCCAGCAGGGACACCAAATTATACAATGAGCAGTTCTTC. Translating it yields CASRDTKLYNEQFF.